This entry features one T cell receptor beta chain sequence. Under the authors' procedure: Quantification of nucleated cells was approximated via reference gene primer amplification. Assay used: immunoSEQ multiplex PCR; TCRdb lists only in-frame clones, some missing. V, J and clone size were drawn from that table, and D and trimming were deduced from the DNA. Of roughly 300,000 clones listed, about 86% are singletons. This sample stems from a study of blood T cell repertoires in COVID-19. Study-wide background: Samples taken during acute and convalescent COVID-19 were collected in the United States, Italy and Spain.

Germline-derived CDR1 and CDR2 are SGHTA and FQGTGA. Trimming took off 8 bases at V and 4 bases at J, with 11 bases between the two ends. The CDR3 has 13 amino acids. Input material: PBMCs or T cells enriched from blood (not recorded which). This chain links TRBV7-3 with TRBJ2-2, with unresolved D. The receptor was isolated from a woman aged 40-49 years with acute COVID-19. The CDR3 loop reads CASEESGTGELFF. CDR3 coding DNA: TGTGCCAGCGAGGAGTCGGGCACCGGGGAGCTGTTTTTT.